This T cell receptor beta chain was recovered during a study of shared clonotypes between healthy human individuals. The V gene lost 7 bases and the J gene lost 7 bases, with 10 bases spanning the gap. Germline lookup yields CDR1 ENHRY and CDR2 SYGVKD. The CDR3 spans 11 residues. Original methodology: Without quality scores, immunoSEQ junctional reads could not be filtered like full-length reads. Here immunoSEQ multiplex PCR was the method, and the copy in TCRdb shows in-frame clones only, minus some. D and trimming were read from the DNA, whereas the V and J calls and clone size are those reported in that table. The data contain more than 400,000 clones, around 95% of them singletons.

The rearrangement links TRBV10-3 to TRBJ1-2; D is ambiguous. The source is a woman in her 30s in good health. The specimen was naive CD4+ T cells sorted from blood. Documented subset: CD45RA+ positively selected. CDR3 protein: CAIMAGSGYTF. The CDR3, as DNA: TGTGCCATCATGGCGGGGTCTGGCTACACCTTC.